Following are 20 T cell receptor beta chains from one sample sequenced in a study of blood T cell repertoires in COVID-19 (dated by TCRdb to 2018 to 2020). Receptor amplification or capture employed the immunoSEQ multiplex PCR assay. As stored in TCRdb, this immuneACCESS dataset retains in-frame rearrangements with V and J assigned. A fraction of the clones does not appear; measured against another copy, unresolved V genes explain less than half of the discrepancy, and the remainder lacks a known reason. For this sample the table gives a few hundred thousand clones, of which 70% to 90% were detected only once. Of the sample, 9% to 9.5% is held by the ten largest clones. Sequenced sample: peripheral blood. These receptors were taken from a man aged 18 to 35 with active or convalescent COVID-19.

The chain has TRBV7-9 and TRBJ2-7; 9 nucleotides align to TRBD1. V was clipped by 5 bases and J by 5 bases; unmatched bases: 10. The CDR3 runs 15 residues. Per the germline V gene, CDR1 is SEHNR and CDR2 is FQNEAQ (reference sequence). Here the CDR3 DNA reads TGTGCCAGCAGCCGACCGGGACAGGGTGTCAACGAGCAGTACTTC. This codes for CASSRPGQGVNEQYF.

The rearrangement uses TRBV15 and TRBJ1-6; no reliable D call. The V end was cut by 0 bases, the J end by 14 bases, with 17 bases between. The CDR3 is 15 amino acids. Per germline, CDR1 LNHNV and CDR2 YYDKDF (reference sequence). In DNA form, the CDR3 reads TGTGCCACCAGCAGAGATATCCAGCGAGACTCATCCCTCCACTTT. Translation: CATSRDIQRDSSLHF.

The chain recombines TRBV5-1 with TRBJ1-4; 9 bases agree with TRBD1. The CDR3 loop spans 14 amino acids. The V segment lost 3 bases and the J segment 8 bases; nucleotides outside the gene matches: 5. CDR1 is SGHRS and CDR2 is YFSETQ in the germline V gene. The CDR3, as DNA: TGCGCCAGCAGCTCGGGACAGGGTCCCGAAAAACTGTTTTTT. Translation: CASSSGQGPEKLFF.

The CDR3 DNA is TGTGCCAGCAGTGACAAGTGTAGGACAGGGGCCGAGCAGTACTTC. Translating gives CASSDKCRTGAEQYF. The gene calls are TRBV6-4 and TRBJ2-7; 9 positions match TRBD1. The CDR3 length is 15 residues. V shed 2 bases and J 6 bases; nucleotides not matched to a gene: 8. CDR1 is MRHNA and CDR2 is SNTAGT in the germline V gene.

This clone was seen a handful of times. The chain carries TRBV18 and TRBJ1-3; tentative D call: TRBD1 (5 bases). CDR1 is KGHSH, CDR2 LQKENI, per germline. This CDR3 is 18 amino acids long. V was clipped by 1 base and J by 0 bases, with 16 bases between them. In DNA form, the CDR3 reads TGTGCCAGCTCACCACAGCGAGGAGGGACGAACTCTGGAAACACCATATATTTT. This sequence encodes CASSPQRGGTNSGNTIYF.

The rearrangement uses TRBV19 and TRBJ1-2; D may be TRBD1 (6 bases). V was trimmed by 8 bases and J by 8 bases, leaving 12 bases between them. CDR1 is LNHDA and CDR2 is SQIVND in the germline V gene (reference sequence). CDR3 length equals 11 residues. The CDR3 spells CASRTANGYTF. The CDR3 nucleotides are TGTGCCAGTCGGACAGCTAACGGCTACACCTTC.

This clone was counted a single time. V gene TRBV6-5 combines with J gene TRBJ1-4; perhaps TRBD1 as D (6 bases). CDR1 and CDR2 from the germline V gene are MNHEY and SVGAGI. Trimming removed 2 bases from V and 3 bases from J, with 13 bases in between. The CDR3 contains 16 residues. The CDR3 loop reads CASSYNGDKANEKLFF. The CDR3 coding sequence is TGTGCCAGCAGTTACAACGGGGACAAAGCTAATGAAAAACTGTTTTTT.

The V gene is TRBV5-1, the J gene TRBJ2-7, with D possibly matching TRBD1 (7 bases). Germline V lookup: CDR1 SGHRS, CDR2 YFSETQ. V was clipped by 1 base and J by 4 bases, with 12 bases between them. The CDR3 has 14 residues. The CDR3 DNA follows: TGCGCCAGCAGCTTGTCTCAGGGGGGATACGAGCAGTACTTC. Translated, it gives CASSLSQGGYEQYF.

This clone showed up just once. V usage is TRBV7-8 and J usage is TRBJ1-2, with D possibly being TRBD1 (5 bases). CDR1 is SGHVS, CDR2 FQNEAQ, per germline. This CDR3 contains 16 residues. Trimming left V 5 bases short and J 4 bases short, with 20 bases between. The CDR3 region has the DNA TGTGCCAGCAGCCCAGGATTGGGGGGGAAATTCTATGGCTACACCTTC. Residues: CASSPGLGGKFYGYTF.

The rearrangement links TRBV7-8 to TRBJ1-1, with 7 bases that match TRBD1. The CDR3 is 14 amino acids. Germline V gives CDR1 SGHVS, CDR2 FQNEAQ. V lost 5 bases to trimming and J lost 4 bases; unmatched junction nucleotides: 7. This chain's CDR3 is CASSPDRVRTEAFF. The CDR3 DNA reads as TGTGCCAGCAGCCCAGACAGGGTCCGCACTGAAGCTTTCTTT.

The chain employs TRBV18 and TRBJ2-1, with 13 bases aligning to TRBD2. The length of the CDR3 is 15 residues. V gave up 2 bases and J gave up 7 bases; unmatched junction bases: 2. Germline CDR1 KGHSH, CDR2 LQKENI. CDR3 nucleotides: TGTGCCAGCTCACCAGGGACTAGCGGGGTTAATGAGCAGTTCTTC. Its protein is CASSPGTSGVNEQFF.

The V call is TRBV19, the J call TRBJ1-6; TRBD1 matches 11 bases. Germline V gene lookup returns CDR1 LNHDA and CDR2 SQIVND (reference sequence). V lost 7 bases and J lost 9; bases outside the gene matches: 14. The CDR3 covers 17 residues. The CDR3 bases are TGTGCCAGTACCCCCGGACAGGGGGCGCGTGCGGGTTCACCCCTCCACTTT. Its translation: CASTPGQGARAGSPLHF. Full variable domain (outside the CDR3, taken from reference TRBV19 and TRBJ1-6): DGGITQSPKYLFRKEGQNVTLSCEQNLNHDAMYWYRQDPGQGLRLIYYSQIVNDFQKGDIAEGYSVSREKKESFPLTVTSAQKNPTAFYLCASTPGQGARAGSPLHFGNGTRLTVT.

The CDR3 region has the DNA TGTGCCAGCAACAGGGGGCTCGGGGGAAACACCATATATTTT. This encodes CASNRGLGGNTIYF. The chain combines TRBV21-1 with TRBJ1-3; the table names TRBD1, a call not compared with the DNA. TRBV21-1 is termed a pseudogene. The CDR3 runs to 14 residues.

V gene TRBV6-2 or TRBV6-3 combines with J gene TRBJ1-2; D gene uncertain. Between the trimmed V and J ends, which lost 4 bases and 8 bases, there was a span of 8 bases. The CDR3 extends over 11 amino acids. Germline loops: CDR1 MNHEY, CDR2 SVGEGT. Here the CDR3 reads CASSFARGYTF. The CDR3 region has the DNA TGTGCCAGCAGTTTTGCACGGGGCTACACCTTC.

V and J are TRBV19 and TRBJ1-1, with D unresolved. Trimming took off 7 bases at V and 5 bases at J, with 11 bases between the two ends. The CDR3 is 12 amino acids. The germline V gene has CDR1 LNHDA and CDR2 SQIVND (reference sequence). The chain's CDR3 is CASKISSTEAFF. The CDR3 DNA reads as TGTGCCAGTAAAATTAGCAGTACTGAAGCTTTCTTT.

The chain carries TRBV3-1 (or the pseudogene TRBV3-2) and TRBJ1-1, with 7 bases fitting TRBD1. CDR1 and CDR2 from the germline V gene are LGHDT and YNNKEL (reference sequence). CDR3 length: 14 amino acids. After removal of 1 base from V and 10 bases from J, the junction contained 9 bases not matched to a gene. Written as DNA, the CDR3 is TGTGCCAGCAGCCAAGGAAGACAGGGCTTTTTAGCTTTCTTT. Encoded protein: CASSQGRQGFLAFF.

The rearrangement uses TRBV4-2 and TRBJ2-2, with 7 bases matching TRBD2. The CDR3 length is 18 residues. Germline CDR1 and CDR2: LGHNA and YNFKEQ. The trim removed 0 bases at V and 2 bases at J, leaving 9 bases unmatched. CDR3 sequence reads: CASSQEGNRDYNTGELFF. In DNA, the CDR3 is TGTGCCAGCAGCCAAGAAGGGAATAGGGACTACAACACCGGGGAGCTGTTTTTT.

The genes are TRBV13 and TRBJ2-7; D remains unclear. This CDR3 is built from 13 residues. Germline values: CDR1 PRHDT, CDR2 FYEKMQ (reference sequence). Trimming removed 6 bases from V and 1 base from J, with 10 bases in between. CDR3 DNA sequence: TGTGCCAGCAGTTCGGTCGAATCCTACGAGCAGTACTTC. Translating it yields CASSSVESYEQYF.

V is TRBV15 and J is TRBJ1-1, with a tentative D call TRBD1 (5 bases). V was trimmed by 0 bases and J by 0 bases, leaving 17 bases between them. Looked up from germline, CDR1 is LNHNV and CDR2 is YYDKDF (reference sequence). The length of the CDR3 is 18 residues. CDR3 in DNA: TGTGCCACCAGCAGAGATCGAAGGGGAAGATTAATGAACACTGAAGCTTTCTTT. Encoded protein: CATSRDRRGRLMNTEAFF.

CDR3 DNA: TGTGCCAGCTCACCACTAGGGGGCCGGAACACCGGGGAGCTGTTTTTT. This gives the protein CASSPLGGRNTGELFF. The chain couples TRBV18 to TRBJ2-2, with 7 bases identical to TRBD1. Germline lookup yields CDR1 KGHSH and CDR2 LQKENI. Trimming removed 1 base from V and 1 base from J; junction bases left unmatched: 3. The CDR3 totals 16 residues.